This T cell receptor (beta chain) was identified during a study of a mutant IDH1 vaccine in newly diagnosed glioma (dated by TCRdb to about 2021). Background for the entire study: Of the roughly 34 treated patients, approximately 62% were male and around 40% were female, and a mean age of 40.4 years was recorded. Longitudinal TCRB deep sequencing was done for 25 to 30 treated patients, wherever samples were available for exploratory analyses. Peripheral blood samples were drawn at six visits, namely V03 (baseline), V05, V07, V10, V12 and V13. Prior to enrollment, standard therapy consisting of radiotherapy alone, temozolomide alone, or radiochemotherapy with temozolomide had been administered to patients, with the combination being received by most patients.

The time point label of this sample denotes: baseline, week 1 (first vaccination visit). The sample's treatment or condition label, in plain terms: pre-vaccination baseline after standard-of-care therapy. The donors had newly diagnosed IDH1-mutant astrocytomas of WHO grade 3 or 4 that showed loss of nuclear ATRX. The samples were drawn from NOA16, a multicentre, single-arm, open-label phase I trial in Germany that tested a mutant IDH1 peptide vaccine in humans for the first time. For immunogenicity testing, the blood drawn at visit V03 was used as the baseline sample. The DNeasy Blood and Tissue Kit was used to extract genomic DNA from EDTA blood for TCRB sequencing. Library method: the immunoSEQ multiplex PCR assay. The hsTCRB Kit was used according to the manufacturer's protocol to amplify rearranged TCR beta chain sequences. Sequencing of TCRB libraries was carried out on an Illumina MiSeq. The paper's data handling went like this. The proprietary platform of the kit vendor was used for demultiplexing, trimming and gene mapping. The clones in this table, taken by TCRdb from immuneACCESS, are in-frame only. Not every clone is retained; where verified, under half of the shortfall comes from an unresolved V gene, and the cause of the rest is unknown. V, J and clone size were drawn from that table, and D and trimming were deduced from the DNA. The sample table shows around 99,000 clones, and about four fifths are seen once. Clones ranked in the top ten supply approximately 7.6% of the sample.

The germline V and J ends show losses of 1 base and 7 bases respectively, and no gene match explains 13 bases of the junction. The CDR3 goes from the cysteine to the phenylalanine over 17 residues. The sequence is cut down to CDR3 DNA, 51 bases in frame from base 1. The germline V gene encodes CDR1 SGHDN and CDR2 FVKESK. What the study reported, not specific to this receptor: The authors noted that analyses of patient blood samples could not be reproduced because of sample limitations. PBMC samples for TCRB deep sequencing were selected based on availability. Immune responses induced by the vaccine were seen in around 94% of patients across multiple MHC alleles. No apparent relationship was observed between pseudoprogression and alterations in the top peripheral T cell clonotypes detected by TCRB sequencing.

On this clone itself: This clone's antigen is unknown. Base qualities are missing; no much larger clone stands one base away.

The source is a middle-aged man with glioma. The V and J segments used are TRBV14 and TRBJ1-5, with 7 bases matching TRBD1. Sequenced material: PBMCs, taken from a glioma patient treated with radiotherapy, temozolomide or both. The CDR3 region has the sequence CASSQAGWPQGIQPQHF. The DNA sequence is TGTGCCAGCAGCCAAGCAGGATGGCCACAGGGGATACAGCCCCAGCATTTT. The reference TRBV14 and TRBJ1-5 proteins fill in what lies around the CDR3, so the full variable domain reads EAGVTQFPSHSVIEKGQTVTLRCDPISGHDNLYWYRRVMGKEIKFLLHFVKESKQDESGMPNNRFLAERTGGTYSTLKVQPAELEDSGVYFCASSQAGWPQGIQPQHFGDGTRLSIL.